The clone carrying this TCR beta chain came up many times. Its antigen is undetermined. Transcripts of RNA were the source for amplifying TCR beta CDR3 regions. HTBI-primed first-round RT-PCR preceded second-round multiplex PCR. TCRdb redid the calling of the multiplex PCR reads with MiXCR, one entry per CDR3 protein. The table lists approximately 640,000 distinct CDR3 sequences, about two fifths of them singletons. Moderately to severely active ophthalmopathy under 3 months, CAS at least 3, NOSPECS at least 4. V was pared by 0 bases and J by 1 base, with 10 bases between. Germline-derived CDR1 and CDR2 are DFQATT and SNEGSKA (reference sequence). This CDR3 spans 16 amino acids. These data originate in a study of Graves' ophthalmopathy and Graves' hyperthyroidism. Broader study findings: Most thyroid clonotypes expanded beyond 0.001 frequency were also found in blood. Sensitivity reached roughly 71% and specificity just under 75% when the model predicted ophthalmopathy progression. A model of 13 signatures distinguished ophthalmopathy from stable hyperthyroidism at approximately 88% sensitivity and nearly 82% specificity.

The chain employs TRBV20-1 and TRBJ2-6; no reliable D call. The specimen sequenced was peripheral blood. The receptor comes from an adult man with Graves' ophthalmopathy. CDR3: CSARDLEGSGANVLTF. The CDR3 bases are TGCAGTGCTAGAGATCTAGAAGGTTCTGGGGCCAACGTCCTGACTTTC.